This T cell receptor (beta chain) was sequenced in a study of PD-1 blockade in classical Hodgkin lymphoma. Repertoires were generated with immunoSEQ multiplex PCR, while TCRdb's copy carries only in-frame clones and drops some. The table lists more than 85,000 clones, about 90% of them singletons. Every patient was affected by relapse after autologous stem cell transplantation, while exposure to brentuximab vedotin was not uniform. Complete response, partial response or progressive disease constituted the best responses recorded. This clonotype originated in a human donor with classical Hodgkin lymphoma. The input for sequencing was peripheral blood mononuclear cells (PBMCs), taken before the second cycle of nivolumab.

The CDR3 protein is CSVEAAGSSYEQYF. DNA for the CDR3: TGCAGCGTTGAAGCGGCGGGGAGCTCCTACGAGCAGTACTTC. The gene calls are TRBV29-1 and TRBJ2-7, with D perhaps TRBD2 (6 bases). Germline CDR1 SQVTM, CDR2 ANQGSEA. This CDR3 comprises 14 residues. The V end lost 1 base, the J end lost 0 bases, and 10 bases lay between the germline ends.